This T cell receptor (beta chain) derives from a study of blood T cell repertoires in COVID-19. Study details: The study drew acute and convalescent COVID-19 samples from the United States, Italy and Spain. PBMCs, B-cell-depleted T cells, or T cells were the source of the cDNA or gDNA that made up the material.

Original processing notes: Estimated nucleated cell counts came from reference gene primer amplification. Sequencing was performed with immunoSEQ multiplex PCR; in TCRdb, only in-frame clones are kept and a portion is missing. That table furnishes V, J and clone size, whereas the DNA furnished D and trimming. The sample carries about 160,000 clones, about 83% recorded once. Deletions cut 2 bases from V and 0 bases from J, with 10 bases between. The germline gives CDR1 SGHTA, CDR2 FQGNSA. The CDR3 runs to 15 residues. Sequencing was done on a sample of peripheral blood. The TCR was taken from a man between 60 and 70 years old with acute or convalescent COVID-19. V usage is TRBV7-2 and J usage is TRBJ1-1; a weak D match, TRBD1 (5 bases). The CDR3 DNA reads TGTGCCAGCAGCTTATTAATCAGGGTGAACACTGAAGCTTTCTTT. Translation: CASSLLIRVNTEAFF.